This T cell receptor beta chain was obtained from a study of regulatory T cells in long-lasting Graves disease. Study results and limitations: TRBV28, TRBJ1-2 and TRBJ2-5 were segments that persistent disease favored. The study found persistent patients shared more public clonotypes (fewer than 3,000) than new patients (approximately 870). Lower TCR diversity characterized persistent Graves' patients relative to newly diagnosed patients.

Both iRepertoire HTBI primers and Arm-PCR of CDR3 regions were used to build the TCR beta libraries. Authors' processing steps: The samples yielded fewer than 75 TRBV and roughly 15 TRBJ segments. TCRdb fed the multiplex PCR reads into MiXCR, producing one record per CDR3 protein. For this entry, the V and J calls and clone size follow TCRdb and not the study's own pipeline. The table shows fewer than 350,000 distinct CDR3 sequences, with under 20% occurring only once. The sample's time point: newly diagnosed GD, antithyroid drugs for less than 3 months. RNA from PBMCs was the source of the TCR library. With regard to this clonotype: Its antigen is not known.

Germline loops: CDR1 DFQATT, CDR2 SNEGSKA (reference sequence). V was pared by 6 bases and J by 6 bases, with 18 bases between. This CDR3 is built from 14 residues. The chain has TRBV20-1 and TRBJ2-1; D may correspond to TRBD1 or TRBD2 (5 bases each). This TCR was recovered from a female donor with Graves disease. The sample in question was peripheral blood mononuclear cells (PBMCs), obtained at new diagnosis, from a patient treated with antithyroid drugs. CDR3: CSASLPGPLNEQFF. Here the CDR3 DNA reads TGCAGTGCCTCCCTGCCGGGGCCCCTCAATGAGCAGTTCTTC.